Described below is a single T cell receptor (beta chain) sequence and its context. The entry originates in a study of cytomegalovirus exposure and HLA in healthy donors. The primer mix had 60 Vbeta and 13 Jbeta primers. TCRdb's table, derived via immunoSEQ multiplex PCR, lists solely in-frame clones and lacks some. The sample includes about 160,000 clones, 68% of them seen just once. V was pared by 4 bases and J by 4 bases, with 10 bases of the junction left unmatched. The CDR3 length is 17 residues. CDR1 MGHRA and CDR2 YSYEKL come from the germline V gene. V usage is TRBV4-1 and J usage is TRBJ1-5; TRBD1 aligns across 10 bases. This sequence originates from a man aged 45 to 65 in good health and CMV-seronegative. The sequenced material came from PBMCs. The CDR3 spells CASSPTLTGGGNQPQHF. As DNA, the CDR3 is TGCGCCAGCAGCCCCACCCTGACAGGGGGCGGTAATCAGCCCCAGCATTTT.